Shown below are 20 T cell receptor beta chains from a single sample sequenced in a study of follicular helper T cells after annual influenza vaccination (dated by TCRdb to 2016 to 2017). The intended sense of this specimen's time point label: 2014-2015 season, pre-vaccination. The library was prepared using the immunoSEQ multiplex PCR assay. What TCRdb holds here is the immuneACCESS table cut down to in-frame rearrangements. Part of the clones is not present; checked against another copy, under half of the missing clones reflect an unresolved V gene, and the others are unexplained. The sample table holds a few thousand clones, of which approximately 79% were seen once. The leading ten clones occupy around 1.5% of the sample. The source was CXCR5+ CD38- circulating T follicular helper cells from blood, collected on the day of influenza vaccination. The meaning of the sample's cell subset or site label: circulating Tfh, non-naive CD4+CXCR5+PD-1+ (ICOS+CD38+ or ICOS-CD38-). All receptors derive from an adult who received the influenza vaccine.

The chain couples TRBV7-9 to TRBJ2-7; a possible D gene is TRBD2 (6 bases). Trimming removed 5 bases from V and 5 bases from J, with 13 bases in between. The CDR3 loop spans 13 amino acids. Germline lookup yields CDR1 SEHNR and CDR2 FQNEAQ (reference sequence). This chain's CDR3 is CASSETSLDEQYF. CDR3 coding DNA: TGTGCCAGCAGCGAAACTAGCTTAGACGAGCAGTACTTC.

This sequence joins TRBV19 and TRBJ2-1, with D possibly being TRBD2 (7 bases). The CDR3 spans 13 residues. Trimming removed 3 bases at V and 9 bases at J, with 12 bases between. Looked up from germline, CDR1 is LNHDA and CDR2 is SQIVND (reference sequence). CDR3 coding DNA: TGTGCCAGTAGTATCCAGGGGAGGGGTGAGCAGTTCTTC. Translating gives CASSIQGRGEQFF.

A few counts support this clone. CDR3 bases: TGTGCCAGCGAAGGGGGGAGCTCCTACAATGAGCAGTTCTTC. Its protein is CASEGGSSYNEQFF. The genes are TRBV7-3 and TRBJ2-1, with D perhaps matching TRBD1 or TRBD2 (6 bases each). Per germline, CDR1 SGHTA and CDR2 FQGTGA. Trimming cost V 8 bases and J 0 bases, with 11 bases left between them. The CDR3 runs 14 residues.

The chain combines TRBV14 with TRBJ2-4, with D unclear. There are 14 residues in the CDR3. V was cut by 1 base and J by 9 bases, with 13 bases left in between. Germline V gene sequence: CDR1 SGHDN, CDR2 FVKESK. The CDR3 DNA sequence: TGTGCCAGCAGCCAAGCGGGCGGCCCAAGCATTCAGTACTTC. This translates into CASSQAGGPSIQYF.

This clone appeared a single time. The rearrangement joins TRBV5-1 to TRBJ1-3; D unclear. The germline CDR1 and CDR2 sequences are SGHRS and YFSETQ. The CDR3 runs 15 residues. V was clipped by 3 bases and J by 4 bases, with 14 bases between them. CDR3 bases: TGCGCCAGCAGCTCGGGAGATTCTGCAGGAAACACCATATATTTT. Translating gives CASSSGDSAGNTIYF.

This chain connects TRBV28 to TRBJ2-7; D ambiguous. Germline V gene lookup returns CDR1 MDHEN and CDR2 SYDVKM. Trimming took 2 bases from V and 4 from J, leaving 18 bases between them. The CDR3 totals 16 residues. The CDR3 protein is CASSLPLQHPPYEQYF. The CDR3 DNA is TGTGCCAGCAGTTTACCCCTACAGCACCCCCCTTACGAGCAGTACTTC.

The rearrangement uses TRBV19 and TRBJ1-5; D not certain. The CDR3 loop spans 13 amino acids. Germline values: CDR1 LNHDA, CDR2 SQIVND (reference sequence). V lost 6 bases and J 5 bases, leaving 11 bases between the germline ends. The DNA for the CDR3 is TGTGCCAGTAGCACTCAGAGTTATCAGCCCCAGCATTTT. It is translated as CASSTQSYQPQHF.

The rearrangement joins TRBV19 to TRBJ1-5; 7 bases are a match to TRBD1. The CDR3 contains 15 residues. The trim removed 4 bases at V and 4 bases at J, leaving 7 bases unmatched. From germline, CDR1 is LNHDA and CDR2 SQIVND (reference sequence). The CDR3 loop reads CASSRETGENQPQHF. As DNA, the CDR3 is TGTGCCAGTAGTAGGGAAACAGGGGAAAATCAGCCCCAGCATTTT. Supplemented by reference TRBV19 and TRBJ1-5, the full variable domain reads DGGITQSPKYLFRKEGQNVTLSCEQNLNHDAMYWYRQDPGQGLRLIYYSQIVNDFQKGDIAEGYSVSREKKESFPLTVTSAQKNPTAFYLCASSRETGENQPQHFGDGTRLSIL.

The genes are TRBV11-3 and TRBJ2-7, with D perhaps given as TRBD1 or TRBD2 (5 bases each). This CDR3 region has 14 residues. Trimming cost V 3 bases and J 2 bases, with 11 bases left between them. Germline V gives CDR1 SGHNT, CDR2 YENEEA. CDR3 sequence: CASSFQQGPYEQYF. The CDR3 DNA reads as TGTGCCAGCAGCTTTCAGCAGGGACCCTACGAGCAGTACTTC. The variable domain in full, completed from reference TRBV11-3 and TRBJ2-7, reads EAGVVQSPRYKIIEKKQPVAFWCNPISGHNTLYWYLQNLGQGPELLIRYENEEAVDDSQLPKDRFSAERLKGVDSTLKIQPAELGDSAVYLCASSFQQGPYEQYFGPGTRLTVT.

The chain uses TRBV18 and TRBJ1-1; unclear D gene. Germline values: CDR1 KGHSH, CDR2 LQKENI. The V end was cut by 1 base, the J end by 7 bases, with 7 bases between. The CDR3 spans 12 residues. CDR3 amino acids: CASSPQDIEAFF. The DNA for the CDR3 is TGTGCCAGCTCACCACAGGATATTGAAGCTTTCTTT.

The sample holds a few counts of this clone. This chain joins TRBV5-4 and TRBJ1-1; TRBD1 matches 9 bases. CDR1 is SGHNT and CDR2 is YYREEE in the germline V gene (reference sequence). The CDR3 is 15 amino acids. V lost 5 bases, J lost 3 bases, and 8 bases stayed unmatched. Here the CDR3 DNA reads TGTGCCAGCAGGGAACGGACAGGGGTGGACACTGAAGCTTTCTTT. Its translation is CASRERTGVDTEAFF. Based on the CDR3 plus reference TRBV5-4 and TRBJ1-1, the full variable domain is ETGVTQSPTHLIKTRGQQVTLRCSSQSGHNTVSWYQQALGQGPQFIFQYYREEENGRGNFPPRFSGLQFPNYSSELNVNALELDDSALYLCASRERTGVDTEAFFGQGTRLTVV.

In DNA form, the CDR3 reads TGTGCCAGCACTGAAAACAGGGAAGAGACCCAGTACTTC. Protein product: CASTENREETQYF. This rearrangement joins TRBV18 to TRBJ2-5, with D tentatively TRBD1 (6 bases). Germline V gives CDR1 KGHSH, CDR2 LQKENI. The CDR3 has 13 amino acids. Trimming took off 8 bases at V and 3 bases at J, with 13 bases between the two ends.

The genes are TRBV7-2 and TRBJ1-4; the match to TRBD1 covers 8 bases. Trimming removed 5 bases from V and 7 bases from J; junction bases left unmatched: 9. The CDR3 is made up of 15 amino acids. Germline V gives CDR1 SGHTA, CDR2 FQGNSA. The CDR3 DNA reads as TGTGCCAGCAGCCGAGCGACAGGGGTTAGTGAAAAACTGTTTTTT. Protein: CASSRATGVSEKLFF.

The chain carries TRBV5-1 and TRBJ2-6; D call uncertain. Germline-derived CDR1 and CDR2 are SGHRS and YFSETQ. V lost 0 bases, J lost 2 bases, and 6 bases lay in between. The CDR3 is 15 residues long. For the CDR3, the DNA is TGCGCCAGCAGCTTGGTTTATACTGGGGCCAACGTCCTGACTTTC. Protein product: CASSLVYTGANVLTF.

The rearrangement links TRBV11-2 to TRBJ2-3; no clear D. The germline gives CDR1 SGHAT, CDR2 FQNNGV. V was pared by 2 bases and J by 3 bases, with 0 bases between. The CDR3 covers 11 residues. CDR3 amino acids: CASSLTDTQYF. The DNA of the CDR3 is TGTGCCAGCAGCTTAACAGATACGCAGTATTTT.

The V gene is TRBV18, the J gene TRBJ1-4; 8 bases line up with TRBD1. The CDR3 extends over 15 amino acids. Germline V CDR1 and CDR2: KGHSH, LQKENI. Unmatched junction bases numbered 4, after V lost 3 bases and J lost 4 bases. CDR3 in amino acids: CASSPGTGHNEKLFF. In nucleotides, the CDR3 is TGTGCCAGCTCACCGGGGACAGGTCATAATGAAAAACTGTTTTTT.

The chain has TRBV15 and TRBJ1-2, with a weak D call TRBD1 (5 bases). V gave up 2 bases and J gave up 5 bases, with 15 bases separating them. The germline V gene has CDR1 LNHNV and CDR2 YYDKDF (reference sequence). The CDR3 consists of 15 residues. In nucleotides, the CDR3 is TGTGCCACCAGCAGATCCCTACAGGATCTGTATGGCTACACCTTC. Translation gives CATSRSLQDLYGYTF.

The chain is built from TRBV19 and TRBJ2-1; 10 nucleotides match TRBD2. From germline, CDR1 is LNHDA and CDR2 SQIVND (reference sequence). The CDR3 has 14 amino acids. J was trimmed by 10 bases and V by 6 bases; bases with no gene match: 9. CDR3 sequence reads: CASRSSGGSWEQFF. The CDR3 nucleotides are TGTGCCAGTAGGAGTAGCGGGGGGTCTTGGGAGCAGTTCTTC.

CDR3 in amino acids: CASSETNRGNTQYF. The DNA for the CDR3 is TGCGCCAGCAGCGAGACCAACAGGGGAAATACGCAGTATTTT. This chain joins TRBV5-1 and TRBJ2-3, with 7 bases that match TRBD1. CDR3 length: 14 amino acids. CDR1 and CDR2 (germline): SGHRS, YFSETQ. Trimming cost V 4 bases and J 7 bases; bases outside gene matches: 9.

This clone has just a few counts. V is TRBV15 and J is TRBJ1-2; perhaps TRBD1 as D (5 bases). The CDR3 extends over 15 amino acids. The V end was cut by 5 bases, the J end by 7 bases, with 20 bases between. The V gene's germline CDR1 is LNHNV and CDR2 YYDKDF (reference sequence). The CDR3 loop reads CATSDRHKGRSGYTF. In DNA, the CDR3 is TGTGCCACCAGCGACCGACATAAGGGGCGAAGTGGCTACACCTTC.